This T cell receptor beta chain came from a study of OX40 agonist ivuxolimab in advanced cancers. Assay used: immunoSEQ multiplex PCR; TCRdb lists only in-frame clones, some missing. The sample has roughly 34,000 clones, around 85% seen once. Findings of the study overall: There were also nonresponders showing low normalized T-cell clonal expansion.

On this clone: Its antigen is still unknown.

This CDR3 has 14 residues. From germline, CDR1 is MDHEN and CDR2 SYDVKM. Trimming removed 7 bases at V and 4 bases at J, with 11 bases between. J is TRBJ1-6 and V is TRBV28; D possibly corresponds to TRBD1 (6 bases). The sequence came from an adult with an advanced solid tumor such as melanoma, head and neck, liver or kidney cancer. The source was CD4+ or CD8+ T cells sorted from blood, collected in a trial of the OX40 agonist ivuxolimab. This CDR3 is CASKLQGYNSPLHF. The CDR3 DNA is TGTGCCAGCAAACTCCAGGGGTATAATTCACCCCTCCACTTT.